The source of this T cell receptor (beta chain) is a study of human versus mouse CDR3 diversity and MHC coevolution. General study findings and limits: Human T cells were selected on about six MHC II alleles. By iCHAO1, human TCR beta clonotypes numbered 1.5 million to 2 million, the most. The lowest clonal inequality scores came from most of the three human donors.

About this clone itself: Its specificity is not known.

Clones were read by immunoSEQ multiplex PCR, and TCRdb kept only the in-frame ones, dropping some. The repertoire holds fewer than 100,000 clones, with just under 95% as singletons. The source of this sequence is a person aged 30 to 70 in good health. Sequencing was done on a sample of naive CD4+ T cells from blood. The subset here: CD45RO-negative CD62L-positive naive CD4 T cells.

The CDR3 nucleotides read TGTGCCAGCAGTCCTTTAACCTACGAGCAGTACTTC. Translating gives CASSPLTYEQYF. The chain is built from TRBV2 and TRBJ2-7; D ambiguous. The germline V gene has CDR1 SNHLY and CDR2 FYNNEI. This CDR3 spans 12 amino acids. V gave up 5 bases and J gave up 2 bases, with 7 bases separating them.